These 23 T cell receptor beta chains were sequenced from one sample in a study of CD8+CD57+ T cells in acquired aplastic anemia. Profiles of TCR beta VDJ and CDR3 were generated from a genomic DNA template. TCRdb reprocessed the reads with MiXCR, giving one entry per CDR3 protein. The sample carries around 250,000 distinct CDR3 sequences, 82% recorded once. Sequenced patients had shown CD8+CD57+ cell expansion by flow cytometry. The specimen was sorted CD4+, CD8+, or CD8+CD57+ T cells (not recorded which) from PBMCs. These receptor sequences come from a human donor with aplastic anemia.

This clonotype was detected only once. Here the CDR3 omits its conserved ending phenylalanine or tryptophan, so a read error is the likely source. Because the CDR3's place on the DNA is in doubt, the DNA is left out and the CDR3 is given as listed by TCRdb. This chain joins TRBV7-6 and TRBJ2-3; TRBD1 is the table's D call, not checked against the DNA. CDR1 is SGHVS, CDR2 FNYEAQ, per germline. Termini included, the CDR3 measures 14 amino acids. CDR3: CASSSTTGTEAHFG.

The CDR3: CASSRQDYGYTF. The DNA for the CDR3 is TGTGCCAGTAGTCGACAGGACTATGGCTACACCTTC. The V call is TRBV19, the J call TRBJ1-2, with D tentatively TRBD1 (6 bases). V was cut by 5 bases and J by 3 bases, with 7 bases left in between. Germline V gene lookup returns CDR1 LNHDA and CDR2 SQIVND (reference sequence). This CDR3 has 12 amino acids.

The table lists this clonotype with a few counts. The junction departs from germline at one end; a sequencing error may be responsible. Written as DNA, the CDR3 is TGTGCCACCAGCATAGGCGGCAGTCAAGATACCCAGTACTTT. Translation: CATSIGGSQDTQYF. The gene calls are TRBV15 and TRBJ2-3; unclear D gene. From germline, CDR1 is LNHNV and CDR2 YYDKDF (reference sequence). The CDR3 length is 14 residues.

As to this clonotype: A junction end diverges from the germline sequence, so it may reflect a read error. The rearrangement uses TRBV2 and TRBJ2-1; TRBD2 matches at 8 bases. CDR3 length equals 17 residues. Germline values: CDR1 SNHLY, CDR2 FYNNEI. The CDR3 bases are TGTGCCACCAGTGGTGGGGTTAGCGGGATCGCCTACAATGAGCAGTTCTTC. Translating gives CATSGGVSGIAYNEQFF.

This clonotype turned up a few times. V usage is TRBV15 and J usage is TRBJ1-5; D remains ambiguous. Trimming left V 3 bases short and J 7 bases short, with 16 bases between. The CDR3 covers 15 residues. Germline V gene lookup returns CDR1 LNHNV and CDR2 YYDKDF (reference sequence). Here the CDR3 DNA reads TGTGCCACCAGCAGCGGACGGGAGAAGAAACAGCCCCAGCATTTT. Protein: CATSSGREKKQPQHF.

The chain joins TRBV7-2 to TRBJ2-3; D might be TRBD1 or TRBD2, each matching 6 bases. This CDR3 region has 13 residues. Trimming cost V 8 bases and J 10 bases, with 19 bases left between them. CDR1 and CDR2 from the germline V gene are SGHTA and FQGNSA. CDR3 sequence: CASGEGGGAAQYF. In nucleotides, the CDR3 is TGTGCCAGCGGGGAAGGGGGAGGAGCCGCGCAGTATTTT.

This clonotype has just a few counts. Germline is not matched at one junction end, which may reflect a read error. The V gene is TRBV19, the J gene TRBJ1-1; no definite D call. CDR1 is LNHDA and CDR2 is SQIVND in the germline V gene (reference sequence). CDR3 size: 15 residues. In DNA, the CDR3 is TGTGCCAGTAGTATATCTAGCGGAGCCTACAATGAGGCGTTCTTC. Protein sequence: CASSISSGAYNEAFF.

The chain recombines TRBV7-3 with TRBJ2-5; 11 bases map to TRBD2. The germline CDR1 and CDR2 sequences are SGHTA and FQGTGA. This CDR3 comprises 15 residues. V lost 6 bases and J lost 5; bases outside the gene matches: 8. CDR3 residues: CASRSLAGGLETQYF. CDR3 in DNA: TGTGCCAGCAGGTCCTTAGCGGGGGGGCTGGAGACCCAGTACTTC.

The rearrangement uses TRBV2 and TRBJ1-1, with 7 bases lining up with TRBD1. Germline assignment: CDR1 SNHLY and CDR2 FYNNEI. V trimming: 10 bases; J trimming: 8 bases; junction bases outside the gene matches: 19. CDR3 size: 15 residues. As DNA, the CDR3 is TGTGCCATCAGCCGAAACACAGGGGCGGGACCCGAAGCTTTCTTT. Protein product: CAISRNTGAGPEAFF.

This chain connects TRBV29-1 to TRBJ2-7; TRBD2 is a possible D gene (5 bases). Germline lookup yields CDR1 SQVTM and CDR2 ANQGSEA. CDR3 length equals 12 residues. Trimming shortened V by 6 bases and J by 3 bases, and 12 bases separated the two germline ends. CDR3 nucleotides: TGCAGCGTCGCGAACGAGGGCTACGAGCAGTACTTC. Protein: CSVANEGYEQYF.

V is TRBV29-1 and J is TRBJ1-2; TRBD1 matches at 10 bases. Germline CDR1 SQVTM, CDR2 ANQGSEA. This CDR3 spans 14 amino acids. V lost 7 bases to trimming and J lost 6 bases; unmatched junction nucleotides: 11. This CDR3 is CSATRAGTGDGYTF. In DNA, the CDR3 is TGCAGCGCCACACGGGCAGGGACAGGGGATGGCTACACCTTC.

J is TRBJ2-3 and V is TRBV9; D gene uncertain. Germline V gene lookup returns CDR1 SGDLS and CDR2 YYNGEE. CDR3 length equals 14 residues. The germline V and J ends were trimmed by 4 bases and 15 bases, with 24 bases remaining between them. CDR3 region: CASSLGSGTQYLYF. The DNA for the CDR3 is TGTGCCAGCAGCTTAGGGTCAGGTACGCAGTATCTTTATTTT. Supplemented by reference TRBV9 and TRBJ2-3, the full variable domain reads DSGVTQTPKHLITATGQRVTLRCSPRSGDLSVYWYQQSLDQGLQFLIQYYNGEERAKGNILERFSAQQFPDLHSELNLSSLELGDSALYFCASSLGSGTQYLYFGPGTRLTVL.

With regard to this clonotype: One end of the junction is discordant with germline, which a read error may explain. CDR3 amino acids: CASSARTNGIDTQYF. In DNA form, the CDR3 reads TGTGCCAGCAGCGCTCGGACTAACGGAATAGATACTCAGTATTTT. V usage is TRBV7-8 and J usage is TRBJ2-3; maybe TRBD2 (6 bases). CDR1 is SGHVS and CDR2 is FQNEAQ in the germline V gene. CDR3 size: 15 residues.

The rearrangement joins TRBV7-2 to TRBJ2-3, with 7 nucleotides matching TRBD1. The J segment lost 14 bases and the V segment lost 8 bases, leaving 16 bases of the junction unmatched. Germline CDR1 reads SGHTA; CDR2 reads FQGNSA. CDR3 length: 13 residues. The DNA of the CDR3 is TGTGCCAGCGGCGAAGGGGGCACAGCTGATACGTATTTT. Translating gives CASGEGGTADTYF.

The chain combines TRBV14 with TRBJ2-3, with D perhaps matching TRBD2 (5 bases). The CDR3 loop spans 14 amino acids. CDR1 is SGHDN, CDR2 FVKESK, per germline. The germline V and J ends were trimmed by 5 bases and 14 bases, with 23 bases remaining between them. The CDR3 spells CASSLASFRALRYF. CDR3 sequence (DNA): TGTGCCAGCAGCTTAGCGAGTTTTCGCGCTCTGCGGTATTTT.

In this sample, this clonotype turned up a few times. This chain uses TRBV6-2 or TRBV6-3 with TRBJ2-3, with 10 bases lining up with TRBD2. The CDR3 loop spans 18 amino acids. Germline V CDR1 and CDR2: MNHEY, SVGEGT. V lost 0 bases and J lost 2; bases outside the gene matches: 8. The CDR3 nucleotides are TGTGCCAGCAGTTACTCGTGGCTAGCGGGGGTAAACACAGATACGCAGTATTTT. Protein product: CASSYSWLAGVNTDTQYF.

The CDR3 here is CASSLKSNQPEQYF. The CDR3 DNA is TGCGCCAGCAGTTTAAAAAGCAATCAGCCCGAGCAGTACTTC. This chain links TRBV5-1 with TRBJ2-7; D gene ambiguous. Germline CDR1 reads SGHRS; CDR2 reads YFSETQ. Trimming removed 5 bases from V and 6 bases from J, with 18 bases in between. This CDR3 contains 14 residues.

Points on this clonotype: Because the CDR3 is missing its conserved closing phenylalanine or tryptophan, this is likely a read error. No DNA is shown, since the ends of the CDR3 on it are uncertain; the CDR3 is the one TCRdb lists. The chain links TRBV7-9 to TRBJ2-3; the D segment call TRBD1 is taken from the table without a DNA check. Including both end residues, the CDR3 is 13 amino acids long. The germline gives CDR1 SEHNR, CDR2 FQNEAQ (reference sequence). CDR3 protein: CASGDGGRGTRYE.

The J gene is TRBJ2-7, the V gene TRBV5-1, with 7 bases aligning to TRBD2. The CDR3 runs to 18 residues. Germline CDR1 reads SGHRS; CDR2 reads YFSETQ. Here the CDR3 reads CASSGDGGGGALSYEQYV. DNA of the CDR3: TGTGCCAGCAGCGGGGATGGGGGAGGTGGAGCCCTTTCCTACGAGCAGTACGTC.

About this clonotype itself: Sequence at one end of the junction differs from germline and may be a read error. The V gene is TRBV2, the J gene TRBJ2-3; D perhaps matches TRBD1 (5 bases). Germline CDR1 SNHLY, CDR2 FYNNEI. The CDR3 is 14 amino acids. The CDR3 DNA is TGTGCTAGCAGTGCCGGACACAACACCGATGAGCAGTATTTT. Its protein product is CASSAGHNTDEQYF.

CDR3 nucleotides: TGTGCCAGTCGCCTCGGGTCAGTTAACACTGAAGCTTTCTTT. Translation: CASRLGSVNTEAFF. The chain is built from TRBV19 and TRBJ1-1; D uncertain. The ends were cut back, 8 bases at V and 2 bases at J, with 15 bases in the middle. CDR3 length: 14 residues. Germline lookup yields CDR1 LNHDA and CDR2 SQIVND (reference sequence).

On this clonotype: The junction does not match germline at one end; this may be a read error. The genes are TRBV7-6 and TRBJ2-3; the D is unclear. The CDR3 consists of 14 residues. The V gene's germline CDR1 is SGHVS and CDR2 FNYEAQ. The CDR3 here is CASSLAQHNEQFFF. CDR3 DNA sequence: TGTGCCAGCAGCTTAGCCCAACACAATGAGCAGTTCTTCTTT.

For this clonotype: The CDR3 ends on some other residue instead of the conserved phenylalanine or tryptophan, so this is likely a read error. The limits of the CDR3 on the DNA are not certain, so only TCRdb's listed CDR3 is given. This sequence joins TRBV24-1 and TRBJ1-2; no check of the table's D call, TRBD1, against the DNA was made. Germline V CDR1 and CDR2: KGHDR, SFDVKD. The CDR3 contains 15 residues when both ends are counted. This CDR3 reads CATLAGDTGELVFRD.